A single sample gave rise to the 13 T cell receptor beta chains below, sequenced in a study of T cells in Graves' hyperthyroidism and ophthalmopathy. Researchers amplified the TCR beta CDR3 regions from RNA transcripts. RT-PCR in the first round (using the HTBI primer set) targeted the TCR CDR3. MiXCR was run by TCRdb on the multiplex PCR reads, yielding one entry per CDR3 protein. In the table there are about 320,000 distinct CDR3 sequences, roughly 15% of which are singletons. Sample: blood. These receptors came from a man aged 30 to 39 with Graves' hyperthyroidism.

This clonotype was found a few times. The V gene is TRBV10-3, the J gene TRBJ1-2; no clear D gene. Germline V gives CDR1 ENHRY, CDR2 SYGVKD. V dropped 3 bases and J dropped 1 base, with 9 bases sitting between them. The CDR3 extends over 14 amino acids. The CDR3 sequence is CAISDPKSNYGYTF. The CDR3 DNA sequence: TGTGCCATCAGTGACCCCAAGAGTAACTATGGCTACACCTTC.

The V and J genes are TRBV28 and TRBJ2-1; tentative D call: TRBD1 (5 bases). CDR1 and CDR2 (germline): MDHEN, SYDVKM. This CDR3 is built from 19 residues. The germline V and J ends were trimmed by 5 bases and 0 bases, with 23 bases remaining between them. The CDR3 DNA reads as TGTGCCAGCAGTCCAGGACGGTTTGGGGCGACGAGCTCCTACAATGAGCAGTTCTTC. Translation: CASSPGRFGATSSYNEQFF.

Only a few counts were recorded for this clonotype. V gene TRBV20-1 combines with J gene TRBJ2-4; tentative D call: TRBD2 (5 bases). The CDR3 runs 15 residues. Looked up from germline, CDR1 is DFQATT and CDR2 is SNEGSKA (reference sequence). Trimming took off 4 bases at V and 0 bases at J, with 13 bases between the two ends. The CDR3 here is CSAIPPGVAKNIQYF. For the CDR3, the DNA is TGCAGTGCTATCCCTCCCGGGGTAGCCAAAAACATTCAGTACTTC.

This clonotype was picked up many times. V usage is TRBV11-1 and J usage is TRBJ2-3; the match to TRBD2 covers 8 bases. The CDR3 is 18 amino acids. With 3 bases clipped from V and 4 bases from J, the junction kept 15 bases outside the gene matches. CDR1 and CDR2 from the germline V gene are SGHAT and FQDESV (reference sequence). This CDR3 is CASSFSSGGSGTPDTQYF. The CDR3 nucleotides read TGTGCCAGCAGCTTCTCTTCGGGGGGTAGCGGGACCCCAGATACGCAGTATTTT.

This rearrangement joins TRBV27 to TRBJ1-5; 8 bases agree with TRBD1. The CDR3 runs to 14 residues. CDR1 is MNHEY, CDR2 SMNVEV, per germline (reference sequence). The junction had 7 bases not matched to a gene; V was cut back by 5 bases and J by 7 bases. Here the CDR3 DNA reads TGTGCCAGCAGTCTGACAGGGGAAGGGCAGCCCCAGCATTTT. It encodes CASSLTGEGQPQHF.

This clonotype was recorded a few times. V gene TRBV20-1 combines with J gene TRBJ2-3, with 10 nucleotides matching TRBD2. The CDR3 extends over 15 amino acids. Per germline, CDR1 DFQATT and CDR2 SNEGSKA (reference sequence). J lost 3 bases, V lost 5 bases, and 8 bases had no gene match. This CDR3 is CSASSNSGRTDTQYF. As DNA, the CDR3 is TGCAGTGCTTCGTCCAATAGCGGGAGGACAGATACGCAGTATTTT.

The table lists this clonotype with a few counts. J is TRBJ1-2 and V is TRBV28, with unresolved D. Germline-derived CDR1 and CDR2 are MDHEN and SYDVKM. Trimming took off 4 bases at V and 8 bases at J, with 14 bases between the two ends. The CDR3 totals 13 residues. CDR3 coding DNA: TGTGCCAGCAGTTCCTCTGACATTATAGGCTACACCTTC. It yields the protein CASSSSDIIGYTF.

V and J are TRBV5-6 and TRBJ1-6; D gene ambiguous. The germline gives CDR1 SGHDT, CDR2 YYEEEE. The CDR3 totals 13 residues. Trimming removed 4 bases from V and 7 bases from J, with 9 bases in between. The CDR3 sequence is CASSTLGNSPLHF. The CDR3 DNA reads TGTGCCAGCAGCACCCTAGGGAATTCACCCCTCCACTTT.

V gene TRBV6-1 combines with J gene TRBJ2-7; 10 positions match TRBD1. The J segment lost 4 bases and the V segment lost 7 bases, leaving 4 bases of the junction unmatched. Germline lookup yields CDR1 MNHNS and CDR2 SASEGT. CDR3 length equals 13 residues. CDR3 DNA sequence: TGTGCCAGCAAGCGGGACAGGGGATACGAGCAGTACTTC. Translating gives CASKRDRGYEQYF.

In this sample, this clonotype turned up many times. This chain connects TRBV30 to TRBJ2-3, with D tentatively TRBD2 (6 bases). Trimming pared 5 bases from V and 6 bases from J, leaving 18 bases between. The germline gives CDR1 GTSNPN, CDR2 SVGIG (reference sequence). There are 14 residues in the CDR3. The CDR3 sequence: CAWSRHRGRDTQYF. The CDR3 coding sequence is TGTGCCTGGTCCAGGCACCGAGGGAGGGATACGCAGTATTTT.

V and J are TRBV7-3 and TRBJ2-2; 7 bases line up with TRBD1. V lost 5 bases to trimming and J lost 3 bases; unmatched junction nucleotides: 6. CDR3 length equals 15 residues. Germline lookup yields CDR1 SGHTA and CDR2 FQGTGA. In DNA form, the CDR3 reads TGTGCCAGCAGCCTCAGGACAGGACACACCGGGGAGCTGTTTTTT. It translates to CASSLRTGHTGELFF.

The chain couples TRBV30 to TRBJ2-7; D call uncertain. The V end was cut by 4 bases, the J end by 2 bases, with 12 bases between. Germline lookup yields CDR1 GTSNPN and CDR2 SVGIG (reference sequence). The CDR3 extends over 13 amino acids. CDR3 sequence (DNA): TGTGCCTGGAATTATGGGGATACCTACGAGCAGTACTTC. It specifies CAWNYGDTYEQYF.

The V call is TRBV29-1, the J call TRBJ2-1; D unclear. From germline, CDR1 is SQVTM and CDR2 ANQGSEA. The CDR3 spans 10 residues. V gave up 4 bases and J gave up 8 bases, with 6 bases separating them. This chain's CDR3 is CSVGRDEQFF. The CDR3 DNA reads TGCAGCGTTGGCCGGGATGAGCAGTTCTTC.